These T cell receptor beta chains were read from a single sample in a study of blood T cell repertoires in COVID-19. Sequencing was performed with immunoSEQ multiplex PCR; in TCRdb, only in-frame clones are kept and a portion is missing. The table shows hundreds of thousands of clones, with roughly 83% occurring only once. Sequencing input: peripheral blood. All receptors come from a woman between 45 and 60 years old with acute or convalescent COVID-19. CDR3s include the opening cysteine and the closing phenylalanine or tryptophan. A D gene is named only where the DNA matches it firmly. Part of the rows lack a size; the others show once, few, many or a class for expanded clones.

V gene	D gene	CDR3 length	clone size	J gene	CDR3 protein	CDR3 DNA
TRBV28	TRBD1	16	-	TRBJ2-3	CASSSPGTGRPDTQYF	TGTGCCAGCAGTTCACCAGGGACAGGCCGACCAGATACGCAGTATTTT
TRBV6-5	TRBD1	14	-	TRBJ2-5	CASSYPGQGGTQYF	TGTGCCAGCAGTTACCCGGGACAGGGGGGGACCCAGTACTTC
TRBV10-3	-	13	-	TRBJ1-2	CAISDAGFYGYTF	TGTGCCATCAGTGATGCAGGCTTCTATGGCTACACCTTC
TRBV18	TRBD1	14	few	TRBJ2-7	CASSPGQGAVEQYF	TGTGCCAGCTCACCGGGACAGGGGGCGGTCGAGCAGTACTTC
TRBV7-9	TRBD1	15	-	TRBJ1-5	CASRDGQGGCQPQHF	TGTGCCAGCAGAGACGGACAGGGGGGTTGTCAGCCCCAGCATTTT
TRBV5-1	TRBD1	15	-	TRBJ2-1	CASSLRQGAGNEQFF	TGCGCCAGCAGCTTAAGACAGGGGGCTGGGAATGAGCAGTTCTTC
TRBV12-3/TRBV12-4	-	11	few	TRBJ2-7	CASSRGYEQYF	TGTGCCAGCAGTCGGGGGTACGAGCAGTACTTC
TRBV6-1	-	13	-	TRBJ2-5	CASSDRAQETQYF	TGTGCCAGCAGTGACAGGGCCCAAGAGACCCAGTACTTC
TRBV12-3/TRBV12-4	-	12	-	TRBJ1-5	CASSPVLTRQHF	TGTGCCAGCAGTCCCGTATTAACGCGCCAGCATTTT
TRBV30	-	12	-	TRBJ1-6	CAGGSYNSPLHF	TGTGCCGGGGGGTCCTATAATTCACCCCTCCACTTT
TRBV7-2	-	14	once	TRBJ2-3	CASSLGHSIDTQYF	TGTGCCAGCAGCTTAGGTCACAGTATCGATACGCAGTATTTT